The rows below give T cell receptor beta chains drawn from one sample of a study of early stage breast cancer tumors. Generated by immunoSEQ multiplex PCR, the TCRdb table keeps only in-frame clones and is missing some. The sample shows just over 50,000 clones, around four fifths of them seen only once. Specimen: blood. The receptors here all came from a person aged 35 to 50 with breast cancer. The CDR3 runs from the conserved cysteine through the conserved F or W. D genes are given only for firm matches. Expanded clones get a size class; other rows say once, few or many, or leave the size out.

size,V,D,J,DNA,CDR3
-,TRBV7-8,-,TRBJ2-1,TGTGCCAGCAGCTCCGGACAGACCTCGGAGCAGTTCTTC,CASSSGQTSEQFF
-,TRBV5-4,-,TRBJ2-5,TGTGCCAGCAGCTTGTCTGGGGGAGCGGCTCAAGAGACCCAGTACTTC,CASSLSGGAAQETQYF
-,TRBV29-1,TRBD2,TRBJ2-3,TGCAGCGTTGCGGCGGGAGGGGGAACAGATACGCAGTATTTT,CSVAAGGGTDTQYF
once,TRBV11-3,-,TRBJ2-7,TGTGCCAGCAGCTTAGATCCCAGGGCGTCCTACGAGCAGTACTTC,CASSLDPRASYEQYF
-,TRBV5-6,TRBD1,TRBJ2-1,TGTGCCAGCACCAGACAGGGGTCCTACAATGAGCAGTTCTTC,CASTRQGSYNEQFF
-,TRBV10-3,TRBD1,TRBJ1-1,TGTGCCATCAGTGACCCTGGACAGGGGAACACTGAAGCTTTCTTT,CAISDPGQGNTEAFF
-,TRBV12-5,TRBD2,TRBJ2-7,TGTGCTAGTGGTTTCGGAGCGGGAGGTTGGAGCGAGCAGTACTTC,CASGFGAGGWSEQYF
-,TRBV6-1,-,TRBJ2-7,TGTGCCATTCACCCCCCGGGGAGCTACGAGCAGTACTTC,CAIHPPGSYEQYF
-,TRBV2,-,TRBJ2-7,TGTGCCAGCAGTGCGAGACAGGCCTACTTAAACTCCTACGAGCAGTACTTC,CASSARQAYLNSYEQYF
-,TRBV2,TRBD2,TRBJ2-5,TGTGCCAGCAGTGAAGCCCGCCTAGCGGCAGGGAAAGAGACCCAGTACTTC,CASSEARLAAGKETQYF
-,TRBV29-1,-,TRBJ1-4,TGCAGCGTTGCGGGGACGGCAACTAATGAAAAACTGTTTTTT,CSVAGTATNEKLFF
few,TRBV7-9,TRBD2,TRBJ2-3,TGTGCCAGCAGCTTAGGTCTAGCGGAACGCACAGATACGCAGTATTTT,CASSLGLAERTDTQYF
-,TRBV19,TRBD1,TRBJ1-1,TGTGCCACCCGGCTCCCTTGGGACAGGGAAGCTTTCTTT,CATRLPWDREAFF